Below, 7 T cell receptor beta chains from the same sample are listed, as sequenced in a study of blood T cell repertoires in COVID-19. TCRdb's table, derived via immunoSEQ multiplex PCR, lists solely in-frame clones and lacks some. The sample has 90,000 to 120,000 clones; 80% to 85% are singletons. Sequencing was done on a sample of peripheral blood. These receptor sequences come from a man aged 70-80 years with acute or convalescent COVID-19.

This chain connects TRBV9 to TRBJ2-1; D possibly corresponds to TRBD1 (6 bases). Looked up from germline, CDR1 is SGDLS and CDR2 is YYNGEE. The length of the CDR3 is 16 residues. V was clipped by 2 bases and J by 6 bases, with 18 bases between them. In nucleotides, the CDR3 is TGTGCCAGCAGCGTTAGTCTACAGGGTCAGGGCAATGAGCAGTTCTTC. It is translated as CASSVSLQGQGNEQFF.

The CDR3 loop is CATSEGGQGRDTQYF. The CDR3 DNA reads TGTGCCACCAGTGAAGGGGGACAGGGGCGAGATACGCAGTATTTT. This rearrangement joins TRBV24-1 to TRBJ2-3; 10 positions match TRBD1. The CDR3 extends over 15 amino acids. The J segment lost 5 bases and the V segment lost 4 bases, leaving 5 bases of the junction unmatched. CDR1 is KGHDR, CDR2 SFDVKD, per germline.

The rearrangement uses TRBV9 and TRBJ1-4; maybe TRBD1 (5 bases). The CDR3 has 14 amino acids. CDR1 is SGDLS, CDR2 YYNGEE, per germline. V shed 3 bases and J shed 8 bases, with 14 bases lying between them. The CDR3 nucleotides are TGTGCCAGCAGCGAAAGGGGAGGGCACGAAAAACTGTTTTTT. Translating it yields CASSERGGHEKLFF.

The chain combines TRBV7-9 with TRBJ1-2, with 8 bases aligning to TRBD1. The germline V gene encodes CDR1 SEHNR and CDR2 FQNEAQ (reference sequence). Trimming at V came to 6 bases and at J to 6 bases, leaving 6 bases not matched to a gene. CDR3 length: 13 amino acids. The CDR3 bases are TGTGCCAGCAGTCGCGCAGGGGGCAATGGCTACACCTTC. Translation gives CASSRAGGNGYTF.

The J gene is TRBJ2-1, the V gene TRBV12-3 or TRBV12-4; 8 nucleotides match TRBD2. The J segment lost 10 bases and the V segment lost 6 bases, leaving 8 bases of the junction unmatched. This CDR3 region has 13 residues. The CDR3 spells CASSPSGGEEQFF. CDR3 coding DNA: TGTGCCAGCAGCCCAAGCGGGGGAGAGGAGCAGTTCTTC.

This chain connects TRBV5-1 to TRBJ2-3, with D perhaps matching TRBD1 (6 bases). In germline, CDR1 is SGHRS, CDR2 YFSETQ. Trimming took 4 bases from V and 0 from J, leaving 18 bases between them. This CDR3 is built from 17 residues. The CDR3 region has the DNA TGCGCCAGCAGCAGGGGGACCAGGGACCGTAGCACAGATACGCAGTATTTT. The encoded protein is CASSRGTRDRSTDTQYF.

Written as DNA, the CDR3 is TGTGCCAGCAGCTCCCAATTAGGGGCAGATACGCAGTATTTT. It codes for CASSSQLGADTQYF. V gene TRBV3-1 (or the pseudogene TRBV3-2) combines with J gene TRBJ2-3, with a weak D call TRBD1 (5 bases). CDR1 and CDR2 (germline): LGHDT, YNNKEL (reference sequence). The CDR3 runs to 14 residues. V gave up 5 bases and J gave up 4 bases, with 13 bases separating them.